Listed below are T cell receptor beta chains from one sample, sequenced in a study of monozygotic twins with inflammatory bowel disease. TCRdb processed the 5' RACE reads again and assigns one entry to each CDR3 protein, with no DNA. The sample totals about 330,000 distinct CDR3 sequences. Sequencing was performed on blood. The receptor source for this set is a human donor with ulcerative colitis or Crohn's disease, or a healthy co-twin of an affected twin (not recorded which). CDR3s include the opening cysteine and the closing phenylalanine or tryptophan.

TRBV4-1	TRBJ2-4	CASSRSGTGAKNIQYF
TRBV5-1	TRBJ1-1	CASSWRGTDLNTEAFF
TRBV10-3	TRBJ2-2	CAITVGQGNTGELFF
TRBV20-1	TRBJ2-1	CSADTPGLYNEQFF
TRBV6-2/TRBV6-3	TRBJ2-2	CASKEDRNTGELFF
TRBV12-3/TRBV12-4	TRBJ1-5	CASYQTGNQPQHF
TRBV7-9	TRBJ2-7	CASSLELREFEQYF
TRBV20-1	TRBJ1-2	CSASRAGYYGYTF
TRBV30	TRBJ2-5	CAWGLGGPQETQYF
TRBV7-6	TRBJ1-5	CASSSGLYGVQPQHF
TRBV12-5	TRBJ1-2	CASGLVPANYGYTF
TRBV25-1	TRBJ2-1	CASSEFRTTNEQFF